Presented here are 24 T cell receptor beta chains from one specimen sequenced in a study of technical replicates of blood from a few donors. Produced via immunoSEQ multiplex PCR; TCRdb's table is partial and in-frame only. The sample holds about 84,000 clones, 85% to 95% seen once. Sequenced sample: T cells isolated from PBMCs. These receptors originate from a human donor in good health.

This rearrangement joins TRBV5-1 to TRBJ1-1, with D possibly being TRBD1 (5 bases). This CDR3 is 14 amino acids long. Germline assignment: CDR1 SGHRS and CDR2 YFSETQ. V lost 1 base and J lost 7, with 14 bases in between. CDR3 bases: TGCGCCAGCAGCTTGCCCGGGGGAACAAGTGAAGCTTTCTTT. Amino acids: CASSLPGGTSEAFF.

The chain carries TRBV28 and TRBJ2-7; 9 bases map to TRBD1. Germline assignment: CDR1 MDHEN and CDR2 SYDVKM. The junction had 13 bases not matched to a gene; V was cut back by 5 bases and J by 5 bases. The CDR3 has 16 residues. The CDR3 DNA follows: TGTGCCAGCAGTAATGCGTGGGACAGGGAGGTTGACGAGCAGTACTTC. Its protein product is CASSNAWDREVDEQYF. Full variable domain (rest looked up from reference TRBV28 and TRBJ2-7): DVKVTQSSRYLVKRTGEKVFLECVQDMDHENMFWYRQDPGLGLRLIYFSYDVKMKEKGDIPEGYSVSREKKERFSLILESASTNQTSMYLCASSNAWDREVDEQYFGPGTRLTVT.

The gene calls are TRBV14 and TRBJ2-1; D is possibly TRBD1 (5 bases). Between the trimmed V and J ends, which lost 0 bases and 8 bases, there was a span of 20 bases. Germline CDR1 is SGHDN and CDR2 is FVKESK. The CDR3 covers 17 residues. The CDR3: CASSQDILGQGRHEQFF. The CDR3 coding sequence is TGTGCCAGCAGCCAAGATATTTTGGGGCAGGGCCGTCATGAGCAGTTCTTC. Supplemented by reference TRBV14 and TRBJ2-1, the full variable domain reads EAGVTQFPSHSVIEKGQTVTLRCDPISGHDNLYWYRRVMGKEIKFLLHFVKESKQDESGMPNNRFLAERTGGTYSTLKVQPAELEDSGVYFCASSQDILGQGRHEQFFGPGTRLTVL.

V gene TRBV2 combines with J gene TRBJ2-1, with D perhaps TRBD1 (5 bases). V was shortened by 9 bases and J by 0 bases, with 21 bases between the two germline ends. This CDR3 is built from 17 residues. Germline V gene data show CDR1 as SNHLY and CDR2 as FYNNEI. The CDR3 coding sequence is TGTGCCAGTGCCACTCCAGGGCCCAACTTCTCCTACAATGAGCAGTTCTTC. This translates into CASATPGPNFSYNEQFF.

The chain has TRBV18 and TRBJ2-5; D is unclear. The germline gives CDR1 KGHSH, CDR2 LQKENI. Trimming left V 2 bases short and J 4 bases short, with 11 bases between. The CDR3 runs 14 residues. The CDR3 DNA reads as TGTGCCAGCTCACCAGGCAGGTCTCGAGAGACCCAGTACTTC. Translation: CASSPGRSRETQYF.

The V and J genes are TRBV28 and TRBJ1-2; D remains ambiguous. Germline V gives CDR1 MDHEN, CDR2 SYDVKM. The ends were cut back, 5 bases at V and 4 bases at J, with 23 bases in the middle. This CDR3 has 17 amino acids. CDR3 sequence (DNA): TGTGCCAGCAGTCCCCCGGTTGGTGAGGCCGCCGGCTATGGCTACACCTTC. Its protein product is CASSPPVGEAAGYGYTF.

The V call is TRBV30, the J call TRBJ1-5; no reliable D call. V was pared by 3 bases and J by 4 bases, with 13 bases between. Germline lookup yields CDR1 GTSNPN and CDR2 SVGIG (reference sequence). The CDR3 runs 14 residues. The CDR3 loop is CAWSAGIANQPQHF. The CDR3 DNA is TGTGCCTGGAGCGCCGGGATCGCGAATCAGCCCCAGCATTTT.

The CDR3 DNA is TGTGCCAGCAAGTCAGGGATAAACACCGGGGAGCTGTTTTTT. Residues: CASKSGINTGELFF. The gene calls are TRBV6-4 and TRBJ2-2; a possible D gene is TRBD1 (5 bases). This CDR3 region has 14 residues. Trimming took 7 bases from V and 2 from J, leaving 11 bases between them. Germline-derived CDR1 and CDR2 are MRHNA and SNTAGT.

The CDR3 reads CASSESGTHSNQPQHF. CDR3 DNA: TGTGCCAGCAGCGAATCAGGAACCCATAGCAATCAGCCCCAGCATTTT. The V call is TRBV4-2, the J call TRBJ1-5; no clear D. Germline CDR1 reads LGHNA; CDR2 reads YNFKEQ. V lost 5 bases and J lost 0, with 14 bases in between. The CDR3 is 16 residues long.

V usage is TRBV7-9 and J usage is TRBJ2-1; 7 nucleotides agree with TRBD1. Germline CDR1 is SEHNR and CDR2 is FQNEAQ (reference sequence). CDR3 length: 16 amino acids. Trimming took 5 bases from V and 0 from J; bases not matched to a gene: 7. The CDR3 region is CASSTNRGSSYNEQFF. CDR3 in DNA: TGTGCCAGCAGCACAAACAGGGGAAGCTCCTACAATGAGCAGTTCTTC.

The chain carries TRBV2 and TRBJ2-7, with 10 bases identical to TRBD2. Germline-derived CDR1 and CDR2 are SNHLY and FYNNEI. The V segment lost 6 bases and the J segment 2 bases; nucleotides outside the gene matches: 7. CDR3 length equals 15 residues. CDR3 amino acids: CASSERTSGPYEQYF. CDR3 coding DNA: TGTGCCAGCAGCGAACGGACTAGCGGTCCCTACGAGCAGTACTTC.

V is TRBV2 and J is TRBJ1-5; 11 bases agree with TRBD1. Trimming cost V 3 bases and J 7 bases; bases outside gene matches: 2. The germline V gene has CDR1 SNHLY and CDR2 FYNNEI. The CDR3 covers 14 residues. The CDR3 sequence: CASSEGTGGQPQHF. CDR3 sequence (DNA): TGTGCCAGCAGTGAGGGGACAGGGGGGCAGCCCCAGCATTTT.

J is TRBJ2-7 and V is TRBV9; 11 nucleotides match TRBD2. V was pared by 0 bases and J by 4 bases, with 9 bases of the junction left unmatched. This CDR3 comprises 17 residues. The germline gives CDR1 SGDLS, CDR2 YYNGEE. This CDR3 reads CASSVVPTSGGQYEQYF. The DNA for the CDR3 is TGTGCCAGCAGCGTAGTCCCAACTAGCGGGGGACAATACGAGCAGTACTTC. Variable domain in full (rest from reference TRBV9 and TRBJ2-7): DSGVTQTPKHLITATGQRVTLRCSPRSGDLSVYWYQQSLDQGLQFLIQYYNGEERAKGNILERFSAQQFPDLHSELNLSSLELGDSALYFCASSVVPTSGGQYEQYFGPGTRLTVT.

The rearrangement joins TRBV5-1 to TRBJ2-7, with a possible D match to TRBD1 (6 bases). V gave up 7 bases and J gave up 4 bases, with 21 bases separating them. The CDR3 length is 15 residues. The germline CDR1 and CDR2 sequences are SGHRS and YFSETQ. The CDR3 coding sequence is TGCGCCAGCGCGTCCCGGGACATCGGGGATTACGAGCAGTACTTC. Translated: CASASRDIGDYEQYF.

The chain joins TRBV6-4 to TRBJ2-7; 7 bases agree with TRBD1. V lost 0 bases and J lost 0; bases outside the gene matches: 5. Germline loops: CDR1 MRHNA, CDR2 SNTAGT. The CDR3 has 16 amino acids. CDR3 sequence reads: CASSDSTGTDSYEQYF. The DNA for the CDR3 is TGTGCCAGCAGTGACTCGACAGGGACCGACTCCTACGAGCAGTACTTC.

The chain has TRBV4-1 and TRBJ2-1; D might be TRBD2 (7 bases). The CDR3 consists of 17 residues. Looked up from germline, CDR1 is MGHRA and CDR2 is YSYEKL. Trimming stripped 4 bases from V and 4 bases from J, with 20 bases between. The CDR3 spells CASSPGGGRTLYNEQFF. The DNA of the CDR3 is TGCGCCAGCAGCCCGGGGGGCGGGCGCACACTTTACAATGAGCAGTTCTTC.

The J gene is TRBJ1-5, the V gene TRBV6-1; 9 bases are a match to TRBD1. The CDR3 sequence is 15 residues long. Germline CDR1 is MNHNS and CDR2 is SASEGT. V shed 5 bases, J shed 6 bases, and the junction held 8 bases outside the gene matches. Here the CDR3 DNA reads TGTGCCAGCAGTACACCGGGACAGGGTAGTCAGCCCCAGCATTTT. It encodes CASSTPGQGSQPQHF.

The chain employs TRBV6-5 and TRBJ2-7; 8 nucleotides line up with TRBD1. Germline V gives CDR1 MNHEY, CDR2 SVGAGI. Trimming took 8 bases from V and 2 from J; bases not matched to a gene: 8. The CDR3 loop spans 14 amino acids. The CDR3 spells CASSRGTGAYEQYF. CDR3 DNA: TGTGCCAGCTCTCGGGGGACAGGAGCCTACGAGCAGTACTTC.

V and J are TRBV7-2 and TRBJ1-2; TRBD1 aligns across 9 bases. The V and J ends lost 5 bases and 2 bases, in that order; junction bases with no gene match: 3. The CDR3 contains 14 residues. Germline CDR1 SGHTA, CDR2 FQGNSA. The CDR3 coding sequence is TGTGCCAGCAGCCTAGGACAGGGGAACTATGGCTACACCTTC. This translates into CASSLGQGNYGYTF. Based on the CDR3 plus reference TRBV7-2 and TRBJ1-2, the full variable domain is GAGVSQSPSNKVTEKGKDVELRCDPISGHTALYWYRQSLGQGLEFLIYFQGNSAPDKSGLPSDRFSAERTGGSVSTLTIQRTQQEDSAVYLCASSLGQGNYGYTFGSGTRLTVV.

The rearrangement joins TRBV7-8 to TRBJ2-7; possibly TRBD1 for D (5 bases). The germline CDR1 and CDR2 sequences are SGHVS and FQNEAQ. Trimming removed 1 base from V and 0 bases from J, with 10 bases in between. The CDR3 sequence is 15 residues long. The CDR3 nucleotides read TGTGCCAGCAGCTTAGTCCAGGGAAGCTCCTACGAGCAGTACTTC. Protein: CASSLVQGSSYEQYF.

This chain joins TRBV29-1 and TRBJ2-3, with D perhaps matching TRBD2 (5 bases). V gave up 3 bases and J gave up 9 bases, with 13 bases separating them. Germline lookup yields CDR1 SQVTM and CDR2 ANQGSEA. This CDR3 is 12 amino acids long. Here the CDR3 DNA reads TGCAGCGTTGACTCGCGTCCGGGGACGCAGTATTTT. Its translation is CSVDSRPGTQYF.

The V gene is TRBV6-5, the J gene TRBJ2-1; 9 bases agree with TRBD2. The CDR3 contains 13 residues. Germline V gene lookup returns CDR1 MNHEY and CDR2 SVGAGI. V shed 6 bases, J shed 8 bases, and the junction held 5 bases outside the gene matches. CDR3 amino acids: CASSLAGWDEQFF. As DNA, the CDR3 is TGTGCCAGCAGCCTAGCGGGATGGGATGAGCAGTTCTTC.

The sample holds one count of this clone. The chain couples TRBV6-6 to TRBJ2-5, with 9 bases that match TRBD1. The CDR3 is made up of 15 amino acids. CDR1 and CDR2 (germline): MNHNY, SVGAGI (reference sequence). Unmatched junction bases numbered 5, after V lost 6 bases and J lost 0 bases. The CDR3 here is CASREGTGYQETQYF. DNA of the CDR3: TGTGCCAGCAGGGAGGGGACAGGGTACCAAGAGACCCAGTACTTC.

This clone was counted between two and nine times. The chain uses TRBV30 and TRBJ1-1, with a weak D call TRBD1 (5 bases). In germline, CDR1 is GTSNPN, CDR2 SVGIG (reference sequence). Trimming removed 3 bases at V and 6 bases at J, with 14 bases between. There are 13 residues in the CDR3. CDR3 region: CAWSPTWGAEAFF. In DNA form, the CDR3 reads TGTGCCTGGAGCCCCACCTGGGGGGCTGAAGCTTTCTTT.